The 32 T cell receptor beta chains below all came from one sample that was sequenced in a study of Graves' ophthalmopathy and Graves' hyperthyroidism. Amplified TCR beta CDR3 regions were obtained using RNA transcripts as template. Second-round multiplex PCR came after first-round RT-PCR with HTBI primers. From the multiplex PCR reads, TCRdb called clonotypes with MiXCR, one entry per CDR3 protein. The sample has about 620,000 distinct CDR3 sequences, about 20% seen once. Material for sequencing was peripheral blood. The receptors here all came from a woman between 18 and 30 years old with stable Graves' hyperthyroidism. Some clones in this sample may be carry-over from other donors' samples.

This clonotype has a count of ten or more. The gene calls are TRBV6-1 and TRBJ1-1; 8 positions match TRBD1. This CDR3 region has 14 residues. V trimming: 6 bases; J trimming: 5 bases; junction bases outside the gene matches: 8. In germline, CDR1 is MNHNS, CDR2 SASEGT. CDR3 protein: CASRLDRVDTEAFF. The DNA for the CDR3 is TGTGCCAGCAGGCTGGACAGGGTAGATACTGAAGCTTTCTTT.

The chain recombines TRBV12-3 or TRBV12-4 with TRBJ1-5; no firm D call. The CDR3 totals 16 residues. V dropped 3 bases and J dropped 1 base, with 13 bases sitting between them. The CDR3: CASSFRFGQSNQPQHF. The CDR3, as DNA: TGTGCCAGCAGTTTTCGGTTTGGGCAGAGCAATCAGCCCCAGCATTTT.

In this sample, this clonotype turned up many times. The chain joins TRBV7-3 to TRBJ2-4, with 10 bases identical to TRBD1. Trimming cost V 5 bases and J 1 base; bases outside gene matches: 8. Germline V gene lookup returns CDR1 SGHTA and CDR2 FQGTGA. The CDR3 is made up of 17 amino acids. The CDR3 region has the DNA TGTGCCAGCAGCCAGAACCCGGGACAGGGGGCCAAAAACATTCAGTACTTC. The encoded protein is CASSQNPGQGAKNIQYF.

There are many counts of this clonotype. The V call is TRBV7-9, the J call TRBJ1-2; no clear D. Germline lookup yields CDR1 SEHNR and CDR2 FQNEAQ (reference sequence). With 4 bases removed from V and 7 bases from J, the gap between germline ends came to 19 bases. The CDR3 consists of 15 residues. The CDR3 protein is CASSSPGMSNVGYTF. CDR3 nucleotides: TGTGCCAGCAGCTCCCCCGGGATGTCGAACGTTGGCTACACCTTC.

This chain uses TRBV14 with TRBJ1-1, with TRBD1 as a possible D gene (6 bases). Germline V gives CDR1 SGHDN, CDR2 FVKESK. V lost 5 bases to trimming and J lost 5 bases, with 12 bases between them. The CDR3 contains 13 residues. The CDR3 spells CASSDYRETEAFF. The CDR3 region has the DNA TGTGCCAGCAGCGATTACAGGGAGACTGAAGCTTTCTTT.

The sample holds many counts of this clonotype. V usage is TRBV6-1 and J usage is TRBJ1-5, with 7 bases identical to TRBD1. CDR1 and CDR2 (germline): MNHNS, SASEGT. After removal of 4 bases from V and 0 bases from J, the junction contained 3 bases not matched to a gene. The CDR3 has 15 amino acids. The CDR3 loop is CASSGTGNSNQPQHF. The CDR3 DNA reads as TGTGCCAGCAGTGGGACAGGAAATAGCAATCAGCCCCAGCATTTT.

This clonotype was picked up many times. This rearrangement joins TRBV2 to TRBJ2-5; TRBD2 matches at 9 bases. Germline lookup yields CDR1 SNHLY and CDR2 FYNNEI. The CDR3 consists of 16 residues. The V gene end was trimmed by 7 bases and the J gene end by 7 bases; junction bases not matched to a gene: 16. The CDR3 is CASNAVGGGAAATQYF. In DNA, the CDR3 is TGTGCCAGCAACGCGGTGGGCGGGGGGGCCGCGGCGACCCAGTACTTC.

The chain has TRBV18 and TRBJ1-2; the D gene is possibly TRBD1 (5 bases). The CDR3 spans 15 residues. Per germline, CDR1 KGHSH and CDR2 LQKENI. V gave up 3 bases and J gave up 2 bases, with 13 bases separating them. CDR3: CASSPPGTENYGYTF. As DNA, the CDR3 is TGTGCCAGCTCACCCCCCGGGACCGAAAACTATGGCTACACCTTC.

This clonotype has more than one count but fewer than ten. V is TRBV4-2 and J is TRBJ1-5; D might be TRBD1 (5 bases). CDR3 length: 15 amino acids. The V gene's germline CDR1 is LGHNA and CDR2 YNFKEQ. V was shortened by 1 base and J by 4 bases, with 11 bases between the two germline ends. CDR3 nucleotide sequence: TGTGCCAGCAGCCAAGCGGGGGAGGGGAATCAGCCCCAGCATTTT. It translates to CASSQAGEGNQPQHF.

The sample holds many counts of this clonotype. The V gene is TRBV11-1, the J gene TRBJ1-1, with TRBD1 as a possible D gene (5 bases). CDR1 is SGHAT, CDR2 FQDESV, per germline (reference sequence). The CDR3 consists of 15 residues. V was shortened by 5 bases and J by 1 base, with 14 bases between the two germline ends. The CDR3 DNA reads TGTGCCAGCAGCACGGTCGGGGGGAAGAACACTGAAGCTTTCTTT. Translating gives CASSTVGGKNTEAFF.

The chain couples TRBV6-1 to TRBJ1-5; possibly TRBD1 for D (5 bases). The V end was cut by 1 base, the J end by 7 bases, with 14 bases between. CDR3 size: 15 residues. Germline V CDR1 and CDR2: MNHNS, SASEGT. CDR3: CASSEEEGVVQPQHF. Written as DNA, the CDR3 is TGTGCCAGCAGTGAAGAGGAAGGGGTAGTGCAGCCCCAGCATTTT.

The V gene is TRBV3-1, the J gene TRBJ1-5, with D unresolved. Germline CDR1 LGHDT, CDR2 YNNKEL (reference sequence). The length of the CDR3 is 16 residues. Between the trimmed V and J ends, which lost 1 base and 0 bases, there was a span of 10 bases. CDR3 coding DNA: TGTGCCAGCAGCCAAGGGATAGGGCATAGCAATCAGCCCCAGCATTTT. This sequence encodes CASSQGIGHSNQPQHF.

There are many counts of this clonotype. The gene calls are TRBV6-1 and TRBJ2-5; unclear D gene. V lost 3 bases to trimming and J lost 5 bases, with 10 bases between them. CDR3 length: 13 amino acids. Looked up from germline, CDR1 is MNHNS and CDR2 is SASEGT. CDR3 region: CASSELYWETQYF. The CDR3 DNA reads as TGTGCCAGCAGTGAGTTGTACTGGGAGACCCAGTACTTC.

This clonotype occurred many times. The V gene is TRBV6-2 or TRBV6-3, the J gene TRBJ2-2; perhaps TRBD1 as D (6 bases). The CDR3 runs 13 residues. Looked up from germline, CDR1 is MNHEY and CDR2 is SVGEGT. V was pared by 8 bases and J by 4 bases, with 11 bases between. The CDR3 DNA sequence: TGTGCCAGCCAAACAGGGCCCACCGGGGAGCTGTTTTTT. It yields the protein CASQTGPTGELFF.

This clonotype was observed a few times. One end of the junction fails to match germline, which may point to a read error. The chain couples TRBV20-1 to TRBJ2-4; D perhaps matches TRBD2 (5 bases). Looked up from germline, CDR1 is DFQATT and CDR2 is SNEGSKA (reference sequence). The CDR3 totals 14 residues. As DNA, the CDR3 is TGCAGTGCTAGGAGGGTGCGTTCCAAAAACATTAAGTACTTC. Translation gives CSARRVRSKNIKYF.

The table lists this clonotype with a few counts. This may be a read error: a much more frequent sequence differs by one nucleotide. This chain links TRBV7-2 with TRBJ1-2; D is ambiguous. The V gene's germline CDR1 is SGHTA and CDR2 FQGNSA. The CDR3 is made up of 15 amino acids. V lost 0 bases and J 4 bases, leaving 12 bases between the germline ends. CDR3: CASSLAPSAGYGYTF. CDR3 in DNA: TGTGCCAGCAGCTTAGCGCCCAGCGCGGGCTATGGCTACACCTTC.

This clonotype was counted at least ten times. The chain is built from TRBV20-1 and TRBJ2-2; TRBD1 matches at 7 bases. CDR1 and CDR2 (germline): DFQATT, SNEGSKA (reference sequence). The CDR3 spans 12 residues. Trimming at V came to 5 bases and at J to 7 bases, leaving 4 bases not matched to a gene. For the CDR3, the DNA is TGCAGTGCTCCGACAGGGCACGGGGAGCTGTTTTTT. This encodes CSAPTGHGELFF.

The table lists this clonotype with many counts. V usage is TRBV12-3 or TRBV12-4 and J usage is TRBJ1-1; D is undetermined. The CDR3 runs to 13 residues. V shed 10 bases and J shed 3 bases, with 15 bases lying between them. CDR3 DNA: TGTGCCACTCCAACATGGGAAGACACTGAAGCTTTCTTT. Translating it yields CATPTWEDTEAFF.

V usage is TRBV6-2 or TRBV6-3 and J usage is TRBJ2-2, with D perhaps being TRBD1 or TRBD2 (6 bases each). The CDR3 sequence is 14 residues long. V lost 5 bases, J lost 7 bases, and 14 bases lay in between. CDR1 and CDR2 from the germline V gene are MNHEY and SVGEGT. The CDR3 loop reads CASSGGLDGGELFF. The CDR3 DNA reads TGTGCCAGCAGTGGGGGGCTTGATGGCGGGGAGCTGTTTTTT.

This chain connects TRBV20-1 to TRBJ1-1; tentative D call: TRBD1 (5 bases). Per germline, CDR1 DFQATT and CDR2 SNEGSKA (reference sequence). The V end lost 0 bases, the J end lost 1 base, and 9 bases lay between the germline ends. This CDR3 spans 14 amino acids. The chain's CDR3 is CSARDARANTEAFF. The CDR3 DNA follows: TGCAGTGCTAGAGATGCCAGGGCGAACACTGAAGCTTTCTTT.

Ten or more counts support this clonotype. CDR3 protein: CASSQGVLADVYEQYF. The DNA for the CDR3 is TGTGCCAGCAGCCAAGGTGTTCTAGCGGACGTCTACGAGCAGTACTTC. The chain employs TRBV4-2 and TRBJ2-7; TRBD2 matches at 7 bases. In germline, CDR1 is LGHNA, CDR2 YNFKEQ. J lost 3 bases, V lost 1 base, and 9 bases had no gene match. This CDR3 region has 16 residues.

The chain couples TRBV7-2 to TRBJ2-7; D is undetermined. V was shortened by 1 base and J by 3 bases, with 10 bases between the two germline ends. CDR1 SGHTA and CDR2 FQGNSA come from the germline V gene. The CDR3 extends over 14 amino acids. This chain's CDR3 is CASSLEVALYEQYF. The CDR3 region has the DNA TGTGCCAGCAGCTTAGAGGTAGCTCTCTACGAGCAGTACTTC.

This clonotype was observed many times. The V gene is TRBV30, the J gene TRBJ2-2, with TRBD1 as a possible D gene (5 bases). The length of the CDR3 is 14 residues. CDR1 and CDR2 from the germline V gene are GTSNPN and SVGIG (reference sequence). The V end was cut by 2 bases, the J end by 5 bases, with 12 bases between. DNA of the CDR3: TGTGCCTGGAGTTGGTCAGGGCTTACCGGGGAGCTGTTTTTT. Its translation is CAWSWSGLTGELFF. The variable domain in full, completed from reference TRBV30 and TRBJ2-2, reads SQTIHQWPATLVQPVGSPLSLECTVEGTSNPNLYWYRQAAGRGLQLLFYSVGIGQISSEVPQNLSASRPQDRQFILSSKKLLLSDSGFYLCAWSWSGLTGELFFGEGSRLTVL.

Points on this clonotype: This clone may be a read error of a much larger clone one base away. The V gene is TRBV30, the J gene TRBJ2-7; weak D call: TRBD2 (6 bases). Trimming took off 2 bases at V and 2 bases at J, with 7 bases between the two ends. The CDR3 is 12 residues long. Germline V gives CDR1 GTSNPN, CDR2 SVGIG (reference sequence). CDR3: CAWSWGAYEQYF. The CDR3 nucleotides are TGTGCCTGGAGTTGGGGGGCCTACGAGCAGTACTTC.

With respect to this clonotype: This could be a read error, since a much larger clone is one nucleotide away. This chain connects TRBV5-6 to TRBJ2-5; 7 bases are shared with TRBD2. The CDR3 consists of 15 residues. CDR1 SGHDT and CDR2 YYEEEE come from the germline V gene. The V segment lost 6 bases and the J segment 5 bases; nucleotides outside the gene matches: 13. The CDR3 here is CASTLYPAGEETQYF. As DNA, the CDR3 is TGTGCCAGCACCTTATACCCGGCGGGAGAGGAGACCCAGTACTTC.

This clonotype has a count of ten or more. CDR3 loop: CAISSGTASYEQYF. Here the CDR3 DNA reads TGTGCCATCAGTTCCGGGACGGCAAGCTACGAGCAGTACTTC. The chain links TRBV10-3 to TRBJ2-7, with D possibly being TRBD1 or TRBD2 (5 bases each). This CDR3 region has 14 residues. The V end was cut by 5 bases, the J end by 3 bases, with 14 bases between. Germline CDR1 reads ENHRY; CDR2 reads SYGVKD.

This clonotype was counted at least ten times. The genes are TRBV3-1 and TRBJ1-1; D gene unclear. The CDR3 covers 15 residues. Per the germline V gene, CDR1 is LGHDT and CDR2 is YNNKEL (reference sequence). Between the trimmed V and J ends, which lost 4 bases and 6 bases, there was a span of 18 bases. The CDR3 DNA reads TGTGCCAGCAGCCCCGGGCCCGCCGGCACTGCTGAAGCTTTCTTT. Its translation: CASSPGPAGTAEAFF.

This clonotype was recorded at least ten times. This CDR3 reads CASIGRVNSNQPQHF. For the CDR3, the DNA is TGTGCCAGCATCGGCAGAGTGAATAGCAATCAGCCCCAGCATTTT. The V gene is TRBV6-1, the J gene TRBJ1-5; no reliable D call. Trimming shortened V by 7 bases and J by 0 bases, and 13 bases separated the two germline ends. The germline V gene encodes CDR1 MNHNS and CDR2 SASEGT. The CDR3 is 15 amino acids.

This clonotype was seen at least ten times. This chain links TRBV19 with TRBJ2-2, with TRBD2 matching over 8 bases. The germline gives CDR1 LNHDA, CDR2 SQIVND (reference sequence). The CDR3 is made up of 16 amino acids. The V and J ends lost 7 bases and 2 bases, in that order; junction bases with no gene match: 9. The CDR3 protein is CASTTDGGANTGELFF. The CDR3 DNA reads TGTGCCAGTACCACCGACGGGGGGGCAAACACCGGGGAGCTGTTTTTT. Full variable domain (outside the CDR3, taken from reference TRBV19 and TRBJ2-2): DGGITQSPKYLFRKEGQNVTLSCEQNLNHDAMYWYRQDPGQGLRLIYYSQIVNDFQKGDIAEGYSVSREKKESFPLTVTSAQKNPTAFYLCASTTDGGANTGELFFGEGSRLTVL.

This clonotype was observed at least ten times. The DNA for the CDR3 is TGTGCCAGCACCACCTCCGATGAGGTAGGATCTTATCTATACGAGCAGTACTTC. Its translation: CASTTSDEVGSYLYEQYF. The V gene is TRBV28, the J gene TRBJ2-7; D is undetermined. Between the trimmed V and J ends, which lost 7 bases and 4 bases, there was a span of 29 bases. CDR1 MDHEN and CDR2 SYDVKM come from the germline V gene. The CDR3 totals 18 residues.

Note on this clonotype: It may be a read error: a sequence one base away is much more abundant. CDR3 sequence (DNA): TGTGCCAGCAGCCAATCGGACGTGAACACTGAAGCTTGCTTT. Its translation: CASSQSDVNTEACF. V is TRBV3-1 and J is TRBJ1-1; no clear D gene. This CDR3 has 14 residues. Germline V gives CDR1 LGHDT, CDR2 YNNKEL (reference sequence).

This clonotype has ten or more counts. V usage is TRBV4-1 and J usage is TRBJ2-5; maybe TRBD2 (5 bases). Looked up from germline, CDR1 is MGHRA and CDR2 is YSYEKL. V lost 6 bases and J lost 1, with 30 bases in between. The CDR3 consists of 20 residues. CDR3: CASSPIRLSASGNLQETQYF. DNA of the CDR3: TGCGCCAGCAGTCCTATAAGACTTTCGGCAAGCGGAAATCTCCAAGAGACCCAGTACTTC.